These 13 T cell receptor beta chains came from one sample sequenced in a study of T-cell memory formation after mild COVID-19 (dated by TCRdb to the early 2020s). Receptor amplification or capture employed 5' RACE. Sequencing was carried out with an Illumina NovaSeq 6000. The raw public data were reprocessed by TCRdb itself: fastp quality trimming at Q25, MiXCR clonotype calling, in-frame beta chains only. Each entry is one CDR3 protein sequence, shown with its most common DNA and genes. A total of 250,000 or so distinct CDR3 sequences appear in this sample, roughly 18% of them only once. The ten largest clonotypes hold roughly 24% of the sample. Input material: PBMCs or a T cell subset sorted from them (not recorded which). The receptors derive from a man younger than 35 who had mild COVID-19 (a few samples of this study predate the infection). The sample titles of this study are shuffled in the database, so cell type and time point are left out; the donor was told from shared clones.

The chain employs TRBV5-1 and TRBJ2-2; no clear D. Per the germline V gene, CDR1 is SGHRS and CDR2 is YFSETQ. The V and J ends lost 0 bases and 6 bases respectively, with 6 bases between them. CDR3 length: 13 residues. CDR3 DNA sequence: TGCGCCAGCAGCTTGGTTGACTCCGGGGAGCTGTTTTTT. Amino acid sequence: CASSLVDSGELFF.

This clonotype appeared a few times. The chain recombines TRBV18 with TRBJ2-7; 7 bases match TRBD2. The CDR3 spans 13 residues. Trimming at V came to 2 bases and at J to 7 bases, leaving 5 bases not matched to a gene. The germline V gene encodes CDR1 KGHSH and CDR2 LQKENI. DNA for the CDR3: TGTGCCAGCTCACCAGAGCTAGCGGAGGAGCAGTACTTC. This sequence encodes CASSPELAEEQYF.

The chain recombines TRBV5-1 with TRBJ2-5; 9 positions agree with TRBD2. The V and J ends lost 5 bases and 5 bases, in that order; junction bases with no gene match: 7. In germline, CDR1 is SGHRS, CDR2 YFSETQ. The CDR3 spans 14 residues. The CDR3 loop is CASRPGLAMETQYF. CDR3 nucleotide sequence: TGCGCCAGCAGACCGGGACTAGCCATGGAGACCCAGTACTTC.

The gene calls are TRBV9 and TRBJ2-2; perhaps TRBD2 as D (7 bases). The germline V and J ends were trimmed by 8 bases and 0 bases, with 11 bases remaining between them. CDR1 SGDLS and CDR2 YYNGEE come from the germline V gene. The length of the CDR3 is 14 residues. This chain's CDR3 is CASRGASNTGELFF. CDR3 bases: TGTGCCAGTCGGGGGGCCTCGAACACCGGGGAGCTGTTTTTT.

The chain combines TRBV19 with TRBJ2-7; 9 positions agree with TRBD1. CDR1 is LNHDA, CDR2 SQIVND, per germline (reference sequence). The CDR3 has 14 amino acids. The V and J ends lost 5 bases and 5 bases, in that order; junction bases with no gene match: 7. The CDR3 reads CASSLDRGIHEQYF. The DNA of the CDR3 is TGTGCCAGTAGTCTGGACAGGGGTATCCACGAGCAGTACTTC.

The J gene is TRBJ2-1, the V gene TRBV2; the match to TRBD1 covers 8 bases. Germline assignment: CDR1 SNHLY and CDR2 FYNNEI. CDR3 length: 16 residues. Unmatched junction bases numbered 7, after V lost 1 base and J lost 5 bases. In DNA, the CDR3 is TGTGCCAGCAGTGAAGTAATAGGACAGGGTCACAATGAGCAGTTCTTC. Its translation: CASSEVIGQGHNEQFF.

CDR3 sequence reads: CASRRAGQSNTEAFF. CDR3 DNA sequence: TGCGCCAGCAGACGGGCCGGACAGTCGAACACTGAAGCTTTCTTT. The chain has TRBV4-1 and TRBJ1-1, with D possibly matching TRBD1 (6 bases). CDR3 size: 15 residues. V lost 6 bases, J lost 1 base, and 15 bases lay in between. Germline V gene data show CDR1 as MGHRA and CDR2 as YSYEKL.

This clonotype was detected only a few times. The chain is built from TRBV5-1 and TRBJ1-2, with D unclear. This CDR3 is built from 15 residues. The germline V gene has CDR1 SGHRS and CDR2 YFSETQ. V dropped 3 bases and J dropped 7 bases, with 19 bases sitting between them. CDR3 region: CASSYEGLVFGGYTF. The CDR3 DNA follows: TGCGCCAGCAGCTACGAGGGTCTTGTCTTTGGTGGCTACACCTTC.

V and J are TRBV27 and TRBJ1-2; D may be TRBD1 (5 bases). Trimming stripped 6 bases from V and 6 bases from J, with 20 bases between. Germline loops: CDR1 MNHEY, CDR2 SMNVEV (reference sequence). The CDR3 runs 15 residues. The DNA for the CDR3 is TGTGCCAGCAGCCAAACCCCCGGGGGTTGGCATGGCTACACCTTC. This gives the protein CASSQTPGGWHGYTF.

The chain combines TRBV28 with TRBJ1-6; TRBD1 is a possible D gene (6 bases). The V gene lost 10 bases and the J gene lost 1 base, with 14 bases spanning the gap. This CDR3 spans 15 amino acids. The germline V gene has CDR1 MDHEN and CDR2 SYDVKM. Written as DNA, the CDR3 is TGTGCCACCACAGGGACCGGGTCCTATAATTCACCCCTCCACTTT. It specifies CATTGTGSYNSPLHF.

This chain uses TRBV5-1 with TRBJ1-1, with a weak D call TRBD1 (5 bases). V lost 0 bases to trimming and J lost 6 bases, with 9 bases between them. The CDR3 runs to 13 residues. Germline V lookup: CDR1 SGHRS, CDR2 YFSETQ. CDR3 in amino acids: CASSLGLGAEAFF. The CDR3 coding sequence is TGCGCCAGCAGCTTGGGGTTGGGGGCTGAAGCTTTCTTT.

This clonotype appeared many times. This chain joins TRBV10-3 and TRBJ1-3, with D hard to call. CDR3 size: 13 residues. The germline V and J ends were trimmed by 8 bases and 8 bases, with 16 bases remaining between them. Germline values: CDR1 ENHRY, CDR2 SYGVKD. The CDR3 protein is CAIGPAFMHTIYF. In DNA, the CDR3 is TGTGCCATCGGACCGGCCTTTATGCACACCATATATTTT.

This rearrangement joins TRBV20-1 to TRBJ2-5; 8 bases are shared with TRBD1. V gave up 6 bases and J gave up 5 bases; unmatched junction bases: 14. The CDR3 covers 15 residues. The germline gives CDR1 DFQATT, CDR2 SNEGSKA (reference sequence). Here the CDR3 reads CSATPGTGVGETQYF. CDR3 sequence (DNA): TGCAGTGCCACACCCGGGACAGGCGTTGGGGAGACCCAGTACTTC.